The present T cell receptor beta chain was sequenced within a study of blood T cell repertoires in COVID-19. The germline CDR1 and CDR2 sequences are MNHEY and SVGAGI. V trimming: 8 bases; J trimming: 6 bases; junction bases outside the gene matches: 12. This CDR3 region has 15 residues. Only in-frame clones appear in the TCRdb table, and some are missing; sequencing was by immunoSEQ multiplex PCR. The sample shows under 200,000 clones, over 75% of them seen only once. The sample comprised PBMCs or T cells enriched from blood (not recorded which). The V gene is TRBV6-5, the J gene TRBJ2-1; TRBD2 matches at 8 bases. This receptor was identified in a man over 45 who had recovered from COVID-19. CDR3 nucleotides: TGTGCCAGCGCCGAAACGGGACTAGGAAGCAATGAGCAGTTCTTC. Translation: CASAETGLGSNEQFF.